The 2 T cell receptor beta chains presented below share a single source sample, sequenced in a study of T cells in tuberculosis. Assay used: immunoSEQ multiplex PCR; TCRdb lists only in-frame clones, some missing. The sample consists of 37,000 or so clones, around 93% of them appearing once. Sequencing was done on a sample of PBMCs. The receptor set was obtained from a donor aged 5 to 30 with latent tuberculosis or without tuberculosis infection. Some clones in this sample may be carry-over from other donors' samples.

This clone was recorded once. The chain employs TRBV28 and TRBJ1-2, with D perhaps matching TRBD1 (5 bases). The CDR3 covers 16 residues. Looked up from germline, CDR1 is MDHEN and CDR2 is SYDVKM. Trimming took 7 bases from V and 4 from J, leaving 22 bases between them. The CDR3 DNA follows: TGTGCCAGCACCCGGGGGGGGTCGGGACGGTCCTATGGCTACACCTTC. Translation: CASTRGGSGRSYGYTF.

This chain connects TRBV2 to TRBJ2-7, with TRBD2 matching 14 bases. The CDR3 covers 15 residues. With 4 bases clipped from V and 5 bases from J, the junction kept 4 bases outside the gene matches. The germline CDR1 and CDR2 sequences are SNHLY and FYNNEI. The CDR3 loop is CASSARLAGGNEQYF. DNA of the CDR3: TGTGCCAGCAGTGCCCGACTAGCGGGGGGGAACGAGCAGTACTTC.